These 25 T cell receptor beta chains were all obtained from the same sample, sequenced in a study of cytomegalovirus exposure and HLA in healthy donors. 13 Jbeta primers and 60 Vbeta primers were used for the PCR. Assay used: immunoSEQ multiplex PCR; TCRdb lists only in-frame clones, some missing. The sample lists around 120,000 clones, about 85% seen once, with less than 0.25% in the top ten. The sample consisted of PBMCs. The source of these receptors is a man aged 50 to 60 in good health and CMV-seronegative.

The gene calls are TRBV7-6 and TRBJ2-5; 9 bases align to TRBD2. After removal of 1 base from V and 5 bases from J, the junction contained 8 bases not matched to a gene. The CDR3 runs 16 residues. Germline V lookup: CDR1 SGHVS, CDR2 FNYEAQ. The CDR3 sequence: CASSLVGGGAEETQYF. In DNA, the CDR3 is TGTGCCAGCAGCTTAGTCGGCGGGGGGGCCGAGGAGACCCAGTACTTC.

The CDR3: CASSPPGQGAQRVAQPQHF. Here the CDR3 DNA reads TGTGCCAGCAGCCCCCCGGGACAGGGGGCGCAACGGGTAGCTCAGCCCCAGCATTTT. The chain recombines TRBV28 with TRBJ1-5; 12 nucleotides match TRBD1. CDR1 MDHEN and CDR2 SYDVKM come from the germline V gene. V trimming: 6 bases; J trimming: 6 bases; junction bases outside the gene matches: 18. This CDR3 is 19 amino acids long.

This clone was detected once. The CDR3 loop is CASSLEVGAAYEQYF. The CDR3 DNA sequence: TGTGCCAGCAGCTTGGAGGTGGGAGCGGCCTACGAGCAGTACTTC. This chain uses TRBV5-5 with TRBJ2-7, with D maybe TRBD2 (5 bases). The CDR3 contains 15 residues. V was pared by 0 bases and J by 2 bases, with 12 bases between. Looked up from germline, CDR1 is SGHKS and CDR2 is YYEKEE (reference sequence).

The rearrangement uses TRBV9 and TRBJ1-1; perhaps TRBD1 as D (5 bases). Trimming cost V 3 bases and J 0 bases, with 9 bases left between them. The CDR3 is made up of 14 amino acids. CDR1 and CDR2 (germline): SGDLS, YYNGEE. The CDR3 loop reads CASSGGGLNTEAFF. CDR3 DNA: TGTGCCAGCAGCGGCGGGGGACTGAACACTGAAGCTTTCTTT.

The V call is TRBV6-5, the J call TRBJ2-7, with 12 bases matching TRBD2. Germline CDR1 and CDR2: MNHEY and SVGAGI. After removal of 2 bases from V and 5 bases from J, the junction contained 4 bases not matched to a gene. This CDR3 is built from 15 residues. The CDR3 here is CASSYGLAGIHEQYF. CDR3 DNA: TGTGCCAGCAGTTACGGACTAGCGGGGATCCACGAGCAGTACTTC.

The chain joins TRBV13 to TRBJ2-7, with D perhaps TRBD1 (6 bases). This CDR3 comprises 15 residues. Germline V gene sequence: CDR1 PRHDT, CDR2 FYEKMQ (reference sequence). The V gene lost 4 bases and the J gene lost 4 bases, with 17 bases spanning the gap. The CDR3 reads CASSSVGHGKYEQYF. The CDR3 coding sequence is TGTGCCAGCAGCTCGGTGGGACACGGCAAATACGAGCAGTACTTC.

This clone was observed once. This sequence joins TRBV9 and TRBJ2-1; the match to TRBD2 covers 10 bases. The CDR3 is 15 amino acids. Germline V CDR1 and CDR2: SGDLS, YYNGEE. V gave up 0 bases and J gave up 8 bases; unmatched junction bases: 5. In DNA form, the CDR3 reads TGTGCCAGCAGCGTAGGGTCTAGCGGGAGCGATGAGCAGTTCTTC. Translation: CASSVGSSGSDEQFF. Full variable domain (remainder filled in from reference TRBV9 and TRBJ2-1): DSGVTQTPKHLITATGQRVTLRCSPRSGDLSVYWYQQSLDQGLQFLIQYYNGEERAKGNILERFSAQQFPDLHSELNLSSLELGDSALYFCASSVGSSGSDEQFFGPGTRLTVL.

Concerning this clone itself: An end of the junction does not agree with germline; a read error may underlie this. The rearrangement uses TRBV7-2 and TRBJ1-1; the D is unclear. The CDR3 consists of 11 residues. Germline CDR1 and CDR2: SGHTA and FQGNSA. The CDR3 sequence: CASSFSSEAFF. Here the CDR3 DNA reads TGTGCCAGCAGCTTTTCGTCTGAGGCTTTCTTT.

This sequence joins TRBV9 and TRBJ2-2; the D is unclear. The CDR3 has 12 amino acids. The ends were cut back, 4 bases at V and 7 bases at J, with 8 bases in the middle. Germline-derived CDR1 and CDR2 are SGDLS and YYNGEE. The CDR3 protein is CASSFADGELFF. CDR3 bases: TGTGCCAGCAGCTTCGCGGACGGGGAGCTGTTTTTT.

The V call is TRBV18, the J call TRBJ2-5; possible D gene TRBD1, 5 bases. There are 14 residues in the CDR3. The germline V gene encodes CDR1 KGHSH and CDR2 LQKENI. V gave up 3 bases and J gave up 3 bases, with 11 bases separating them. The CDR3 spells CASSPRQTEETQYF. The CDR3, as DNA: TGTGCCAGCTCACCCCGACAGACCGAAGAGACCCAGTACTTC.

This chain uses TRBV30 with TRBJ1-2, with a weak D call TRBD1 (5 bases). The germline V gene has CDR1 GTSNPN and CDR2 SVGIG (reference sequence). Trimming shortened V by 0 bases and J by 8 bases, and 7 bases separated the two germline ends. CDR3 length: 11 residues. The CDR3, as DNA: TGTGCCTGGAGTGTAGGGGTAGGCTACACCTTC. Its translation: CAWSVGVGYTF. The variable domain in full, completed from reference TRBV30 and TRBJ1-2, reads SQTIHQWPATLVQPVGSPLSLECTVEGTSNPNLYWYRQAAGRGLQLLFYSVGIGQISSEVPQNLSASRPQDRQFILSSKKLLLSDSGFYLCAWSVGVGYTFGSGTRLTVV.

The rearrangement uses TRBV5-6 and TRBJ2-1; TRBD2 matches 8 bases. The CDR3 length is 15 residues. The germline gives CDR1 SGHDT, CDR2 YYEEEE. Trimming cost V 4 bases and J 4 bases; bases outside gene matches: 7. Here the CDR3 reads CASSGTGTRYNEQFF. The CDR3 DNA sequence: TGTGCCAGCAGCGGTACCGGGACTAGGTACAATGAGCAGTTCTTC.

The V gene is TRBV5-4, the J gene TRBJ2-1; D is undetermined. The germline CDR1 and CDR2 sequences are SGHNT and YYREEE (reference sequence). The CDR3 is made up of 13 amino acids. The ends were cut back, 4 bases at V and 2 bases at J, with 7 bases in the middle. Here the CDR3 reads CASSPSPYNEQFF. The CDR3 nucleotides read TGTGCCAGCAGCCCCTCTCCCTACAATGAGCAGTTCTTC.

The chain employs TRBV6-5 and TRBJ1-2; TRBD1 is a possible D gene (5 bases). Trimming pared 3 bases from V and 1 base from J, leaving 15 bases between. Germline CDR1 MNHEY, CDR2 SVGAGI. The CDR3 loop spans 16 amino acids. The CDR3 coding sequence is TGTGCCAGCAGTTATAGGGCAGGGAGGGGTAACTATGGCTACACCTTC. Amino acid sequence: CASSYRAGRGNYGYTF.

This chain connects TRBV4-2 to TRBJ2-2, with 11 bases fitting TRBD1. The length of the CDR3 is 17 residues. Germline CDR1 and CDR2: LGHNA and YNFKEQ. After removal of 4 bases from V and 5 bases from J, the junction contained 9 bases not matched to a gene. In DNA form, the CDR3 reads TGTGCCAGCAGCCGAGAGCCGGGACAGGGGGAAACCGGGGAGCTGTTTTTT. Its translation: CASSREPGQGETGELFF.

The rearrangement joins TRBV10-3 to TRBJ1-1, with D perhaps TRBD1 (6 bases). The CDR3 is 16 residues long. The V end was cut by 2 bases, the J end by 0 bases, with 13 bases between. CDR1 is ENHRY and CDR2 is SYGVKD in the germline V gene. CDR3 in DNA: TGTGCCATCAGTGAGAGGGGGGGCAGACTGAACACTGAAGCTTTCTTT. This translates into CAISERGGRLNTEAFF.

The chain is built from TRBV27 and TRBJ2-3; D is perhaps TRBD1 (6 bases). The germline CDR1 and CDR2 sequences are MNHEY and SMNVEV (reference sequence). The V gene lost 7 bases and the J gene lost 1 base, with 6 bases spanning the gap. This CDR3 comprises 12 residues. The CDR3 sequence is CASTGGTDTQYF. The DNA for the CDR3 is TGTGCCAGCACAGGGGGCACAGATACGCAGTATTTT.

This clone was seen a few times. The chain joins TRBV5-6 to TRBJ1-5; D may be TRBD1 (5 bases). The CDR3 has 13 amino acids. The V and J ends lost 10 bases and 2 bases respectively, with 13 bases between them. Germline V gene sequence: CDR1 SGHDT, CDR2 YYEEEE. DNA of the CDR3: TGTGCCTCCCAGCGGGGCGGCAATCAGCCCCAGCATTTT. It translates to CASQRGGNQPQHF.

The chain combines TRBV7-3 with TRBJ2-3, with TRBD2 identical over 8 bases. The CDR3 spans 14 residues. Germline V gene sequence: CDR1 SGHTA, CDR2 FQGTGA. V was pared by 4 bases and J by 6 bases, with 6 bases of the junction left unmatched. CDR3 loop: CASSSTGGRDTQYF. The CDR3 region has the DNA TGTGCCAGCAGCTCCACGGGAGGGAGGGATACGCAGTATTTT.

This chain joins TRBV30 and TRBJ2-5; 14 bases map to TRBD2. The V gene end was trimmed by 1 base and the J gene end by 7 bases; junction bases not matched to a gene: 8. This CDR3 comprises 16 residues. Germline CDR1 is GTSNPN and CDR2 is SVGIG (reference sequence). CDR3 residues: CAWSGLAGGPLGTQYF. DNA for the CDR3: TGTGCCTGGAGTGGACTAGCGGGGGGGCCCCTGGGGACCCAGTACTTC. Full variable domain (missing parts from reference TRBV30 and TRBJ2-5): SQTIHQWPATLVQPVGSPLSLECTVEGTSNPNLYWYRQAAGRGLQLLFYSVGIGQISSEVPQNLSASRPQDRQFILSSKKLLLSDSGFYLCAWSGLAGGPLGTQYFGPGTRLLVL.

This clone has more than one count but fewer than ten. In nucleotides, the CDR3 is TGTGCCAGCAGTGACACGGACAGGGGGAACACTGAAGCTTTCTTT. Its translation: CASSDTDRGNTEAFF. The chain uses TRBV28 and TRBJ1-1; 9 bases align to TRBD1. V lost 5 bases to trimming and J lost 1 base; unmatched junction nucleotides: 5. The CDR3 sequence is 15 residues long. Germline-derived CDR1 and CDR2 are MDHEN and SYDVKM. Complete variable domain (other parts from reference TRBV28 and TRBJ1-1): DVKVTQSSRYLVKRTGEKVFLECVQDMDHENMFWYRQDPGLGLRLIYFSYDVKMKEKGDIPEGYSVSREKKERFSLILESASTNQTSMYLCASSDTDRGNTEAFFGQGTRLTVV.

The chain combines TRBV27 with TRBJ1-5, with 7 bases aligning to TRBD1. With 5 bases clipped from V and 7 bases from J, the junction kept 8 bases outside the gene matches. The V gene's germline CDR1 is MNHEY and CDR2 SMNVEV (reference sequence). This CDR3 spans 14 amino acids. The CDR3 region has the DNA TGTGCCAGCAGTCCCCGACAGGGAAGGCAGCCCCAGCATTTT. Encoded protein: CASSPRQGRQPQHF.

The rearrangement joins TRBV5-1 to TRBJ2-2, with TRBD1 as a possible D gene (5 bases). Trimming removed 0 bases from V and 3 bases from J, with 9 bases in between. This CDR3 is 15 amino acids long. Per the germline V gene, CDR1 is SGHRS and CDR2 is YFSETQ. Written as DNA, the CDR3 is TGCGCCAGCAGCTTGGGAGACAGCCACACCGGGGAGCTGTTTTTT. This encodes CASSLGDSHTGELFF.

V is TRBV11-1 and J is TRBJ2-7; TRBD1 is a possible D gene (5 bases). The V and J ends lost 5 bases and 2 bases respectively, with 10 bases between them. Germline V gives CDR1 SGHAT, CDR2 FQDESV (reference sequence). The CDR3 spans 13 residues. The CDR3 region is CASSRDSTYEQYF. As DNA, the CDR3 is TGTGCCAGCAGCCGAGACAGCACCTACGAGCAGTACTTC. Supplemented by reference TRBV11-1 and TRBJ2-7, the full variable domain reads EAEVAQSPRYKITEKSQAVAFWCDPISGHATLYWYRQILGQGPELLVQFQDESVVDDSQLPKDRFSAERLKGVDSTLKIQPAELGDSAMYLCASSRDSTYEQYFGPGTRLTVT.

The rearrangement links TRBV15 to TRBJ1-3; TRBD1 aligns across 10 bases. The trim removed 8 bases at V and 0 bases at J, leaving 13 bases unmatched. The germline V gene has CDR1 LNHNV and CDR2 YYDKDF (reference sequence). CDR3 length: 18 residues. CDR3 protein: CATAVAFGTGVSGNTIYF. CDR3 in DNA: TGTGCCACCGCTGTTGCGTTTGGGACAGGGGTCTCTGGAAACACCATATATTTT.